This T cell receptor beta chain was identified during a study of post-analysis software for immune sequencing data. Study outcomes and limitations: Normalized Chao1 diversity was significantly lower in multiple sclerosis patients than in controls. Five TRBV segments, TRBV5-6, TRBV5-1 and TRBV20-1 among them, were found more frequent in patients than controls. Strong co-clustering by F measure linked samples that shared a preparation batch.

Researchers reported that TCR beta cDNA libraries carried unique molecular identifiers. TCRdb independently ran MiXCR on the PCR reads; one entry per CDR3 protein. The sample includes hundreds of thousands of distinct CDR3 sequences, approximately 53% of them seen just once. This clonotype appeared a few times. Antigen specificity is unknown. Trimming removed 4 bases at V and 2 bases at J, with 5 bases between. CDR1 and CDR2 (germline): SQVTM, ANQGSEA. CDR3 length: 11 amino acids. V and J are TRBV29-1 and TRBJ1-2; D call uncertain. Specimen: blood. The TCR originated in a girl aged 10-17 years with multiple sclerosis. The CDR3, as DNA: TGCAGCGTTGCCCAAAACTATGGCTACACCTTC. It specifies CSVAQNYGYTF. The full variable domain, rest sourced from reference TRBV29-1 and TRBJ1-2, is SAVISQKPSRDICQRGTSLTIQCQVDSQVTMMFWYRQQPGQSLTLIATANQGSEATYESGFVIDKFPISRPNLTFSTLTVSNMSPEDSSIYLCSVAQNYGYTFGSGTRLTVV.